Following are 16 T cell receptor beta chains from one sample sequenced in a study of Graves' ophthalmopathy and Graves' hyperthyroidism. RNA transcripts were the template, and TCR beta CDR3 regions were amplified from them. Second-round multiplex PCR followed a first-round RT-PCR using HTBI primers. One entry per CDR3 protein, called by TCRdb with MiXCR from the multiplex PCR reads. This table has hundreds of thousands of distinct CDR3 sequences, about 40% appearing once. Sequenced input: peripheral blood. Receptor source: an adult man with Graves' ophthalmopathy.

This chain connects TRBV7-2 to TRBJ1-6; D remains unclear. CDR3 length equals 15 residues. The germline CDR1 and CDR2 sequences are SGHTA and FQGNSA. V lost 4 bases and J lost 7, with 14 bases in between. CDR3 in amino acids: CASSSLRGSNSPLHF. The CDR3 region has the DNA TGTGCCAGCAGCTCCCTCCGAGGCAGCAATTCACCCCTCCACTTT. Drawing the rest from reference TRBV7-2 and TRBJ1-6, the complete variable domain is GAGVSQSPSNKVTEKGKDVELRCDPISGHTALYWYRQSLGQGLEFLIYFQGNSAPDKSGLPSDRFSAERTGGSVSTLTIQRTQQEDSAVYLCASSSLRGSNSPLHFGNGTRLTVT.

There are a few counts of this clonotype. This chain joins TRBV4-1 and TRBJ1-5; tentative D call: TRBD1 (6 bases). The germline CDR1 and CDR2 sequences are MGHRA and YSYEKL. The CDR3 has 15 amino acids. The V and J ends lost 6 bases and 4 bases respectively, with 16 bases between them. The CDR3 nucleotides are TGCGCCAGCAGTTGGGGACAAGTAACAAATCAGCCCCAGCATTTT. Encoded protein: CASSWGQVTNQPQHF.

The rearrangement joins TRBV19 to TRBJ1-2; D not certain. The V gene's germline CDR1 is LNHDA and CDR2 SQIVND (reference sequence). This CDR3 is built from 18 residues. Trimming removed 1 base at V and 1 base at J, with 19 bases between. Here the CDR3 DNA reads TGTGCCAGTAGTATAGTAGCCCTTGGGAGAAATTATAACTATGGCTACACCTTC. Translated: CASSIVALGRNYNYGYTF.

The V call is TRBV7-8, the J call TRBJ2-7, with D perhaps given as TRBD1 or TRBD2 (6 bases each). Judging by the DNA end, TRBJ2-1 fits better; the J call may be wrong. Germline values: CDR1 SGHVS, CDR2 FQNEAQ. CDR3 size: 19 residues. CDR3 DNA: TGTGCCAGCAGCTTAGCGCGTGAGGAGGGACAATTCAAGGGCAATGAGCAGTTCTTC. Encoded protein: CASSLAREEGQFKGNEQFF.

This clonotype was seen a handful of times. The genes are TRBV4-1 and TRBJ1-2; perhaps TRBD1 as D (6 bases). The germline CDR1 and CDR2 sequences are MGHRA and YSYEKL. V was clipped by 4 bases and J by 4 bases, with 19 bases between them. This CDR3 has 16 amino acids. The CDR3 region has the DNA TGCGCCAGCAGCCTCCCCTGGGGGGGGCGCGGCTATGGCTACACCTTC. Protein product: CASSLPWGGRGYGYTF.

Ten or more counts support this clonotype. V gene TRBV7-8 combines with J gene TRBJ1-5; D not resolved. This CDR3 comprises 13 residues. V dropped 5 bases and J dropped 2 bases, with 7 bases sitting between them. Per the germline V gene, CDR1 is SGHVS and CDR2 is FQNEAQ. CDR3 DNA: TGTGCCAGCAGCGTACATGGCAATCAGCCCCAGCATTTT. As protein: CASSVHGNQPQHF.

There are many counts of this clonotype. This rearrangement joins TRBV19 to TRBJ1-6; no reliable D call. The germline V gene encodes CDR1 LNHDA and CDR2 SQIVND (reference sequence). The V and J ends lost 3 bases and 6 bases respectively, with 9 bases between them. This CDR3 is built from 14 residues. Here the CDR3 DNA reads TGTGCCAGTAGTATCGTGTCAGTTAATTCACCCCTCCACTTT. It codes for CASSIVSVNSPLHF.

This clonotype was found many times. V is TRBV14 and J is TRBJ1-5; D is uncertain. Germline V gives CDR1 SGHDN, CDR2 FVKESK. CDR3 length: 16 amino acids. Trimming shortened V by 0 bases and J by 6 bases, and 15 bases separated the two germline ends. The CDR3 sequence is CASSQDVGSSSQPQHF. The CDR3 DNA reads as TGTGCCAGCAGCCAAGATGTGGGCAGCTCATCTCAGCCCCAGCATTTT. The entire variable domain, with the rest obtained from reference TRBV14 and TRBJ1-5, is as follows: EAGVTQFPSHSVIEKGQTVTLRCDPISGHDNLYWYRRVMGKEIKFLLHFVKESKQDESGMPNNRFLAERTGGTYSTLKVQPAELEDSGVYFCASSQDVGSSSQPQHFGDGTRLSIL.

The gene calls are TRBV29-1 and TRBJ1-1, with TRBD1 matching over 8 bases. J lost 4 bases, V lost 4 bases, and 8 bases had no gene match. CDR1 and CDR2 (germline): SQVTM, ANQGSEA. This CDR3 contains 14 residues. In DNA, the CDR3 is TGCAGCGTTGGTGGGGCAGGGGGCGGCACTGAAGCTTTCTTT. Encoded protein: CSVGGAGGGTEAFF.

This CDR3 reads CASSLSGGLQETQYF. The CDR3 bases are TGTGCCAGCAGTCTATCAGGGGGCCTACAAGAGACCCAGTACTTC. The chain carries TRBV2 and TRBJ2-5, with 8 bases that match TRBD1. With 5 bases clipped from V and 2 bases from J, the junction kept 7 bases outside the gene matches. This CDR3 is built from 15 residues. Germline V gives CDR1 SNHLY, CDR2 FYNNEI.

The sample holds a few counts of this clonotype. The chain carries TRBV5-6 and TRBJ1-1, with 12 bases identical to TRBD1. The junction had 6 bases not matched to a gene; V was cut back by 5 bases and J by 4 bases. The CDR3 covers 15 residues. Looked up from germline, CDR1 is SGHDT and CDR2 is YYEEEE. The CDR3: CASRGQGAKGTEAFF. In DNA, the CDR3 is TGTGCCAGCAGGGGACAGGGGGCAAAGGGCACTGAAGCTTTCTTT.

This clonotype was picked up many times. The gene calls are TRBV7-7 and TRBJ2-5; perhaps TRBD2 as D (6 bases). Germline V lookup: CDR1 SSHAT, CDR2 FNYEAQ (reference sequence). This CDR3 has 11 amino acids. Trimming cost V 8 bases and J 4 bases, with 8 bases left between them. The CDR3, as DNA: TGTGCCAGCGGAGGGGTAGAGACCCAGTACTTC. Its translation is CASGGVETQYF.

For the CDR3, the DNA is TGCAGCGTTACAGGGGGCCAGAACACCGGGGAGCTGTTTTTT. It yields the protein CSVTGGQNTGELFF. V usage is TRBV29-1 and J usage is TRBJ2-2, with TRBD1 matching 9 bases. V gave up 5 bases and J gave up 1 base; unmatched junction bases: 2. The CDR3 runs to 14 residues. Germline V gives CDR1 SQVTM, CDR2 ANQGSEA.

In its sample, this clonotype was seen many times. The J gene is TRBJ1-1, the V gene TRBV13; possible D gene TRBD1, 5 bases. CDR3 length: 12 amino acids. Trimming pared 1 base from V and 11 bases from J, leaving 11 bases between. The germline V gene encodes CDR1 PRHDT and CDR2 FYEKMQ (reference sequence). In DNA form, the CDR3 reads TGTGCCAGCAGCTTAGTAACAGGACGCGCTTTCTTT. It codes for CASSLVTGRAFF.

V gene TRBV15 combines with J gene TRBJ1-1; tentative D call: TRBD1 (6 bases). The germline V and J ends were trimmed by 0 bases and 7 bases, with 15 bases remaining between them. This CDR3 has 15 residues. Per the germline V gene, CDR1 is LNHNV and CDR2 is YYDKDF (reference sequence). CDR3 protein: CATSRDGTPSIEAFF. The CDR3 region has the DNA TGTGCCACCAGCAGAGACGGGACACCGAGCATTGAAGCTTTCTTT.

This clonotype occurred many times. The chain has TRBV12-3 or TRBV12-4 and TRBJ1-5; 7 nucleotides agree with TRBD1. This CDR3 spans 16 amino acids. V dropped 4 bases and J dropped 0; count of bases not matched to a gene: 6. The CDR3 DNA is TGTGCCAGCAGTTCTCAGGGGGTAAATAGCAATCAGCCCCAGCATTTT. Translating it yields CASSSQGVNSNQPQHF.